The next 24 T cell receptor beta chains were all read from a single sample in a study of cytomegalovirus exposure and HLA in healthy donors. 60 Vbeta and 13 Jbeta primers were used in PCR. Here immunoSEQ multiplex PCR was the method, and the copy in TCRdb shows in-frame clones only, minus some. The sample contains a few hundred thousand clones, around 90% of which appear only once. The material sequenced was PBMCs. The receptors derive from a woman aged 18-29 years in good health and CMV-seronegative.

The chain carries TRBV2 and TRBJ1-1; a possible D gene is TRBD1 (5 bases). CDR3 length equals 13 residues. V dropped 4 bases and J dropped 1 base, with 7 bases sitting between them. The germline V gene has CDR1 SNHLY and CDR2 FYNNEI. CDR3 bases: TGTGCCAGCAGTGGGGGCTGGAACACTGAAGCTTTCTTT. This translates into CASSGGWNTEAFF.

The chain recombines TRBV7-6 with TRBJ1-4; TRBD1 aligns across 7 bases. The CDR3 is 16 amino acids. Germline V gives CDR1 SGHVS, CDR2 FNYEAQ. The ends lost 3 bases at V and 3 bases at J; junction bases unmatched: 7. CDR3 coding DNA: TGTGCCAGCAGCTTGACAGGGCTGGGAGCTAATGAAAAACTGTTTTTT. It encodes CASSLTGLGANEKLFF.

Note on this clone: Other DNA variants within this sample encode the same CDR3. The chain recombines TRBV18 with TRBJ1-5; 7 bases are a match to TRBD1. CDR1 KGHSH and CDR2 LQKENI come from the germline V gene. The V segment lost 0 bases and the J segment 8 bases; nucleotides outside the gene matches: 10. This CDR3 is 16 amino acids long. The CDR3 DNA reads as TGTGCCAGCTCACCACCCGGGACAGCCTCGCCGGAGCCCCAGCATTTT. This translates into CASSPPGTASPEPQHF.

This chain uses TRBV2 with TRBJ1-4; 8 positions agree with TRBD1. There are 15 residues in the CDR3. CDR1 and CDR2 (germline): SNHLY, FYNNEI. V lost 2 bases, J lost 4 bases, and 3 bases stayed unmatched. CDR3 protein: CASSERTGINEKLFF. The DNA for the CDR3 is TGTGCCAGCAGTGAAAGGACAGGGATTAATGAAAAACTGTTTTTT.

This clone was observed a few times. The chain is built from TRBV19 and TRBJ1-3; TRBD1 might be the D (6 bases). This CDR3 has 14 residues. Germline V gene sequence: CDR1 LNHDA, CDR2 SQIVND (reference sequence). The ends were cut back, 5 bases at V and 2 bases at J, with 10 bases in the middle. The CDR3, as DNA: TGTGCCAGTAGTCCACAGGGAGCTGGAAACACCATATATTTT. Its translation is CASSPQGAGNTIYF. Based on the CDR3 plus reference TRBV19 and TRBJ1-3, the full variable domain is DGGITQSPKYLFRKEGQNVTLSCEQNLNHDAMYWYRQDPGQGLRLIYYSQIVNDFQKGDIAEGYSVSREKKESFPLTVTSAQKNPTAFYLCASSPQGAGNTIYFGEGSWLTVV.

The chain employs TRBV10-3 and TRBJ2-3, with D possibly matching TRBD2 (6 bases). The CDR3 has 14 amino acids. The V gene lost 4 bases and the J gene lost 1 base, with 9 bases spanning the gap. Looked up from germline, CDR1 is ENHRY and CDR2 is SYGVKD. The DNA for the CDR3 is TGTGCCATCAGTGGACTAGTTGGCACAGATACGCAGTATTTT. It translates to CAISGLVGTDTQYF.

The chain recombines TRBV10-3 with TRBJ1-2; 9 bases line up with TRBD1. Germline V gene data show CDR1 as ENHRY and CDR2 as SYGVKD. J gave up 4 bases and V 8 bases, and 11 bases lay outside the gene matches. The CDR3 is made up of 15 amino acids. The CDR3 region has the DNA TGTGCCATCGGGGCGGACAGGGGCGAAAGCTATGGCTACACCTTC. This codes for CAIGADRGESYGYTF.

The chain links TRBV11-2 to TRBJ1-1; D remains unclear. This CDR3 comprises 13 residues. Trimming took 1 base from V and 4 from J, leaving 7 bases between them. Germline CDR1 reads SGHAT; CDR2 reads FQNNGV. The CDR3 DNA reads TGTGCCAGCAGCTTAGTCCGGTCCACTGAAGCTTTCTTT. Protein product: CASSLVRSTEAFF.

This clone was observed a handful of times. The CDR3, as DNA: TGTGCCAGCAGCGTAGGTGCAGGGGTGAACACTGAAGCTTTCTTT. Residues: CASSVGAGVNTEAFF. This chain uses TRBV9 with TRBJ1-1, with D tentatively TRBD1 (6 bases). V was clipped by 0 bases and J by 0 bases, with 9 bases between them. CDR1 is SGDLS and CDR2 is YYNGEE in the germline V gene. CDR3 length: 15 amino acids.

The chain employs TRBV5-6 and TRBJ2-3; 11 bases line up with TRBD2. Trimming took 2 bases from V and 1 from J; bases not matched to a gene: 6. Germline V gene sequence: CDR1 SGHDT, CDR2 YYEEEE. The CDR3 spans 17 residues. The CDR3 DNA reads TGTGCCAGCAGCTTTATTAGCGGGGGGGCCGGCACAGATACGCAGTATTTT. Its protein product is CASSFISGGAGTDTQYF.

CDR3 region: CASSQKGHRGTGYEQYF. In DNA, the CDR3 is TGCGCCAGCAGCCAGAAGGGACACCGGGGAACGGGCTACGAGCAGTACTTC. V gene TRBV4-1 combines with J gene TRBJ2-7, with TRBD1 as a possible D gene (6 bases). The ends were cut back, 3 bases at V and 3 bases at J, with 21 bases in the middle. The CDR3 runs 17 residues. Per germline, CDR1 MGHRA and CDR2 YSYEKL.

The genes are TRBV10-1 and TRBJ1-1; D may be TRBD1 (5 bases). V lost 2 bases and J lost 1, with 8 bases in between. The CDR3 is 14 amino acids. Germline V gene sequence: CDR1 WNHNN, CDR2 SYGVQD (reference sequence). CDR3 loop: CASSERQGNTEAFF. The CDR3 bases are TGCGCCAGCAGTGAGCGCCAGGGGAACACTGAAGCTTTCTTT.

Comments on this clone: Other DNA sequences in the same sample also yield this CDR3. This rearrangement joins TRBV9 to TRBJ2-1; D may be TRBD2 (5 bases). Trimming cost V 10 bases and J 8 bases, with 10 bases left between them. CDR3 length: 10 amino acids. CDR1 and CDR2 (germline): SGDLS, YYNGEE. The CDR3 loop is CASGGDEQFF. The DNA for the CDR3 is TGTGCCTCTGGAGGCGATGAGCAGTTCTTC.

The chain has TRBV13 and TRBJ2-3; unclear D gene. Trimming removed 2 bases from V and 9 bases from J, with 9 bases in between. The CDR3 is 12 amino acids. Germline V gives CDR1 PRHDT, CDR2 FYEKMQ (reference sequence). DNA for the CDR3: TGTGCCAGCAGCTTACCCCAGTCAACGCAGTATTTT. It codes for CASSLPQSTQYF.

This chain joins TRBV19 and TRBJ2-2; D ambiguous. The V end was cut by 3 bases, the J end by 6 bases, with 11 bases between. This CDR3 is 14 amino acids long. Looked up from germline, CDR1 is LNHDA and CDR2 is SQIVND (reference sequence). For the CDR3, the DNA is TGTGCCAGTAGTATCGGTCAGGTACCCGGGGAGCTGTTTTTT. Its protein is CASSIGQVPGELFF.

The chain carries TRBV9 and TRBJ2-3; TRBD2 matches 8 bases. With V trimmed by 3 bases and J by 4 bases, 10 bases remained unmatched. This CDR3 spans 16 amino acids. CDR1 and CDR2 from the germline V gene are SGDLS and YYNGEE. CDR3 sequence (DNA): TGTGCCAGCAGCGGTTTAACGGGGGGGCTCTCAGATACGCAGTATTTT. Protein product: CASSGLTGGLSDTQYF.

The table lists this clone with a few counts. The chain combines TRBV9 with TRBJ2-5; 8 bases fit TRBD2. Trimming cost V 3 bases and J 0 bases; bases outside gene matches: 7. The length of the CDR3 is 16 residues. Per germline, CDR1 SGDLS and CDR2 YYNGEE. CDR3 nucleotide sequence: TGTGCCAGCAGCGGCGGTGGCGGGGGGAACCAAGAGACCCAGTACTTC. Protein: CASSGGGGGNQETQYF.

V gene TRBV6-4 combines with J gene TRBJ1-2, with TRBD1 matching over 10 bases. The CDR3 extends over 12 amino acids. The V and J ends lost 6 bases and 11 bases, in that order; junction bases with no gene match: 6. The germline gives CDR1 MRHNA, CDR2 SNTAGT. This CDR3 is CASRGTGEEYTF. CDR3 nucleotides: TGTGCCAGCAGGGGGACAGGGGAAGAATACACCTTC.

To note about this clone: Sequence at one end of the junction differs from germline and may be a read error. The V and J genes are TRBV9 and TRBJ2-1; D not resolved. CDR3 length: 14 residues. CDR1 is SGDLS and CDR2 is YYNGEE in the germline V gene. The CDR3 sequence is CASNVYHSADEQFF. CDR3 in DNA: TGTGCCAGCAACGTATACCACTCGGCGGATGAGCAGTTCTTC.

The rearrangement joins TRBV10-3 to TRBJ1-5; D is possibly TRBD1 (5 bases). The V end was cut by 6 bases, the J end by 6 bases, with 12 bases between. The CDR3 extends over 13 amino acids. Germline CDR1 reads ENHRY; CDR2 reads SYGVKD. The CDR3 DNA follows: TGTGCCATCAGGCAGGGTTCTGGTCAGCCCCAGCATTTT. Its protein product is CAIRQGSGQPQHF.

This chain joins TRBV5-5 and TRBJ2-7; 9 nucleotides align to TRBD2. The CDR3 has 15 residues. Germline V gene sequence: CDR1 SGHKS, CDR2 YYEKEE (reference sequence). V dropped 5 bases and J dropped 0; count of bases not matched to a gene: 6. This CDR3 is CASRKAGGPSYEQYF. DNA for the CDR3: TGTGCCAGCAGGAAAGCGGGGGGTCCCTCCTACGAGCAGTACTTC.

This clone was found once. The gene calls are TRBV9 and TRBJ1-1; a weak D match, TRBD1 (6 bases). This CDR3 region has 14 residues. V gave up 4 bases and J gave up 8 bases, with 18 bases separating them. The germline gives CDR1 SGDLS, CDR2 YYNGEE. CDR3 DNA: TGTGCCAGCAGCACCACACCCGCGGGGGCAGAAGCTTTCTTT. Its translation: CASSTTPAGAEAFF.

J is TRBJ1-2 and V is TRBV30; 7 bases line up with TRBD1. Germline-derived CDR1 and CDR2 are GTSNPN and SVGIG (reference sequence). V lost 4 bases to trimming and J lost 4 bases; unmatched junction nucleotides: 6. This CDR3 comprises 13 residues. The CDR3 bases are TGTGCCTGGACGGGGGACAGCGCCTATGGCTACACCTTC. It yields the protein CAWTGDSAYGYTF.

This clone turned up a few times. The CDR3 loop reads CASSVGASVADTQYF. CDR3 in DNA: TGTGCCAGCAGCGTAGGGGCCTCGGTCGCAGATACGCAGTATTTT. This chain connects TRBV9 to TRBJ2-3; unclear D gene. The V and J ends lost 0 bases and 4 bases respectively, with 12 bases between them. The CDR3 extends over 15 amino acids. From germline, CDR1 is SGDLS and CDR2 YYNGEE. Based on the CDR3 plus reference TRBV9 and TRBJ2-3, the full variable domain is DSGVTQTPKHLITATGQRVTLRCSPRSGDLSVYWYQQSLDQGLQFLIQYYNGEERAKGNILERFSAQQFPDLHSELNLSSLELGDSALYFCASSVGASVADTQYFGPGTRLTVL.